These T cell receptor beta chains were read from a single sample in a study of T cells in Graves' hyperthyroidism and ophthalmopathy. TCRdb analysed the multiplex PCR reads with MiXCR anew, one entry per CDR3 protein. Among a few hundred thousand distinct CDR3 sequences listed, just under 25% were seen once. What was sequenced was blood. The receptors were gathered from a man in his fifties or sixties with Graves' hyperthyroidism. Both conserved end residues are part of each CDR3. Fields, in order: V gene, clone size, J gene, D gene, CDR3 DNA, CDR3 protein. The D gene is left open where the match is weak. For some rows the clone size is stated as once, few or many, or as a class when expanded; others skip it.

v_gene: TRBV11-3
abundance: -
j_gene: TRBJ2-6
d_gene: -
CDR3nt: TGTGCCAGCAGCGCCCGAGGGGCTGGGGCCAACGTCCTGACTTTC
CDR3aa: CASSARGAGANVLTF

v_gene: TRBV7-9
abundance: many
j_gene: TRBJ2-1
d_gene: TRBD2
CDR3nt: TGTGCCAGCAACCTTTTAGCGGGAGGCGGCTACAATGAGCAGTTCTTC
CDR3aa: CASNLLAGGGYNEQFF

v_gene: TRBV5-1
abundance: -
j_gene: TRBJ2-7
d_gene: TRBD1
CDR3nt: TGCGCCAGCAGCTTGGGACAGGGGGCGAGCGAGCAGTACTTC
CDR3aa: CASSLGQGASEQYF

v_gene: TRBV5-1
abundance: few
j_gene: TRBJ1-6
d_gene: TRBD1
CDR3nt: TGCGCCAGCAGCTTAAGGACAGGGGATAATTCACCCCTCCACTTT
CDR3aa: CASSLRTGDNSPLHF

v_gene: TRBV9
abundance: -
j_gene: TRBJ2-5
d_gene: -
CDR3nt: TGTGCCAGCAGCGTAGACGGGAGCGGCGGAGAGACCCAGTACTTC
CDR3aa: CASSVDGSGGETQYF

v_gene: TRBV7-3
abundance: -
j_gene: TRBJ1-4
d_gene: TRBD1
CDR3nt: TGTGCCAGCAGCCCAGGACAGGGCACTAATGAAAAACTGTTTTTT
CDR3aa: CASSPGQGTNEKLFF

v_gene: TRBV7-8
abundance: few
j_gene: TRBJ2-3
d_gene: -
CDR3nt: TGTGCCAGCAAACTCCCCCCAGCAGATACGCAGTATTTT
CDR3aa: CASKLPPADTQYF

v_gene: TRBV6-1
abundance: many
j_gene: TRBJ2-1
d_gene: TRBD2
CDR3nt: TGTGCCAGCAGTGAGTCCGCGGGAGTGGGCTACAATGAGCAGTTCTTC
CDR3aa: CASSESAGVGYNEQFF

v_gene: TRBV27
abundance: -
j_gene: TRBJ2-1
d_gene: TRBD2
CDR3nt: TGTGCCAGCAGTTTATCGGGACTAGCGGGAGTGATAAATGAGCAGTTCTTC
CDR3aa: CASSLSGLAGVINEQFF

v_gene: TRBV10-3
abundance: few
j_gene: TRBJ2-7
d_gene: TRBD1
CDR3nt: TGTGCCATCAGGGGGGACAGGAGCTCCTACGAGCAGTACTTC
CDR3aa: CAIRGDRSSYEQYF

v_gene: TRBV30
abundance: -
j_gene: TRBJ1-1
d_gene: TRBD1
CDR3nt: TGTGCCTGGAGGGCAGGGGGGACTGAAGCTTTCTTT
CDR3aa: CAWRAGGTEAFF

v_gene: TRBV7-3
abundance: many
j_gene: TRBJ2-1
d_gene: -
CDR3nt: TGTGCCAGCAGCTTATTCCCAGGGGAGGCTGAGCAGTTCTTC
CDR3aa: CASSLFPGEAEQFF

v_gene: TRBV5-1
abundance: -
j_gene: TRBJ2-1
d_gene: -
CDR3nt: TGCGCCAGCAGCTCTCGACTCTACAATGAGCAGTTCTTC
CDR3aa: CASSSRLYNEQFF

v_gene: TRBV27
abundance: -
j_gene: TRBJ2-7
d_gene: TRBD1
CDR3nt: TGTGCCAGCAGTTCTCCGACAGGGGGCGCAATGGACGAGCAGTACTTC
CDR3aa: CASSSPTGGAMDEQYF

v_gene: TRBV28
abundance: few
j_gene: TRBJ1-1
d_gene: TRBD1
CDR3nt: TGTGCCAGCAGGGCAGGACAGGGGGTAGAGGCTGGAACTGAAGCTTCCTTT
CDR3aa: CASRAGQGVEAGTEASF

v_gene: TRBV20-1
abundance: once
j_gene: TRBJ2-1
d_gene: TRBD2
CDR3nt: TGCAGTGCTAGAGCGAGACTAGCGGGAGGGTCCTACAATGAGCAGTTCTTC
CDR3aa: CSARARLAGGSYNEQFF

v_gene: TRBV3-1
abundance: many
j_gene: TRBJ1-1
d_gene: -
CDR3nt: TGTGCCAGCAGCCAATGGGGGGCCGACACTGAAGCTTTCTTT
CDR3aa: CASSQWGADTEAFF

v_gene: TRBV29-1
abundance: -
j_gene: TRBJ1-1
d_gene: TRBD1
CDR3nt: TGCAGCGTTGCCCCGGGACAGCCAAACACTGAAGCTTTCTTT
CDR3aa: CSVAPGQPNTEAFF

v_gene: TRBV12-3/TRBV12-4
abundance: -
j_gene: TRBJ2-5
d_gene: -
CDR3nt: TGTGCCAGCAGTTTAGGTCACCGCCAGGACCAAGAGACCCAGTACTTC
CDR3aa: CASSLGHRQDQETQYF

v_gene: TRBV29-1
abundance: -
j_gene: TRBJ1-2
d_gene: TRBD1
CDR3nt: TGCAGCGTTGAAGAAGACAGGGGGCCTTACTATGGCTACACCTTC
CDR3aa: CSVEEDRGPYYGYTF

v_gene: TRBV29-1
abundance: -
j_gene: TRBJ2-3
d_gene: TRBD1
CDR3nt: TGCAGCGTTGAAAGCGGGACAGGGGGCGCAGATACGCAGTATTTT
CDR3aa: CSVESGTGGADTQYF

v_gene: TRBV2
abundance: many
j_gene: TRBJ2-7
d_gene: -
CDR3nt: TGTGCCAGCAGCGAACAGATCTCCTACGAGCAGTACTTC
CDR3aa: CASSEQISYEQYF

v_gene: TRBV7-6
abundance: -
j_gene: TRBJ2-2
d_gene: -
CDR3nt: TGTGCCAGCAGCTTAGCGTCTCCGGGCGTGGTCGGGGAGCTGTTTTTT
CDR3aa: CASSLASPGVVGELFF

v_gene: TRBV3-1
abundance: few
j_gene: TRBJ2-7
d_gene: -
CDR3nt: TGTGCCAGCAGCCTCAAGGGGCCGTCCGGCGAGCAGTACTTC
CDR3aa: CASSLKGPSGEQYF

v_gene: TRBV3-1
abundance: few
j_gene: TRBJ2-2
d_gene: -
CDR3nt: TGTGCCAGCAGCCCCCGGACAGTTGACGGGGAGCTGTTTTTT
CDR3aa: CASSPRTVDGELFF

v_gene: TRBV5-1
abundance: -
j_gene: TRBJ2-7
d_gene: -
CDR3nt: TGCGCCAGCAGCTTGGCCCCGGGGTACCTGGACGAGCAGTACTTC
CDR3aa: CASSLAPGYLDEQYF

v_gene: TRBV11-2
abundance: many
j_gene: TRBJ2-3
d_gene: TRBD1
CDR3nt: TGTGCCAGCAGCTCCCGGGACAGGGTAGCAGATACGCAGTATTTT
CDR3aa: CASSSRDRVADTQYF

v_gene: TRBV5-1
abundance: -
j_gene: TRBJ2-2
d_gene: -
CDR3nt: TGCGCCAGCGTCGGTGTCACCCGGGAGCTGTTTTTT
CDR3aa: CASVGVTRELFF

v_gene: TRBV5-4
abundance: few
j_gene: TRBJ2-7
d_gene: -
CDR3nt: TGTGCCAGCAGCTTTTCACCGCGGCAGAGTTCCTACGAGCAGTACTTC
CDR3aa: CASSFSPRQSSYEQYF

v_gene: TRBV12-3/TRBV12-4
abundance: -
j_gene: TRBJ2-1
d_gene: TRBD2
CDR3nt: TGTGCCAGCACCCCGAGCGGGAGGGCCGGGTACAATGAGCAGTTCTTC
CDR3aa: CASTPSGRAGYNEQFF

v_gene: TRBV2
abundance: many
j_gene: TRBJ2-3
d_gene: -
CDR3nt: TGTGCCAGCAGTGCCCATACGCAGTATTTT
CDR3aa: CASSAHTQYF

v_gene: TRBV10-1
abundance: -
j_gene: TRBJ2-3
d_gene: TRBD2
CDR3nt: TGCGCCAGCAGTGAGTCCGGGACTAGCGACACAGATACGCAGTATTTT
CDR3aa: CASSESGTSDTDTQYF

v_gene: TRBV12-3/TRBV12-4
abundance: -
j_gene: TRBJ1-2
d_gene: -
CDR3nt: TGTGCCAGCAGTTTAGCGATCCCGTCTGGCTACACCTTC
CDR3aa: CASSLAIPSGYTF

v_gene: TRBV18
abundance: many
j_gene: TRBJ2-5
d_gene: -
CDR3nt: TGTGCCAGCCAAGGTGACAGAGGAGAGACCCAGTACTTC
CDR3aa: CASQGDRGETQYF

v_gene: TRBV12-3/TRBV12-4
abundance: -
j_gene: TRBJ2-5
d_gene: -
CDR3nt: TGTGCCAGCAGTTTAGGGGGTCTACCTCAAGAGACCCAGTACTTC
CDR3aa: CASSLGGLPQETQYF

v_gene: TRBV5-1
abundance: few
j_gene: TRBJ2-1
d_gene: TRBD2
CDR3nt: TGCGCCAGCAGCAGTAAGGGACTAGCGGATTACAATGAGCAGTTCTTC
CDR3aa: CASSSKGLADYNEQFF

v_gene: TRBV2
abundance: many
j_gene: TRBJ2-7
d_gene: -
CDR3nt: TGTGCCAGCAGTGATGACGACGACAGAATCGGCGAGCAGTACTTC
CDR3aa: CASSDDDDRIGEQYF

v_gene: TRBV24-1
abundance: few
j_gene: TRBJ2-3
d_gene: TRBD1
CDR3nt: TGTGCCACCAGCGAGGGGACAGGGGTTAGCACAGATACGCAGTATTTT
CDR3aa: CATSEGTGVSTDTQYF

v_gene: TRBV2
abundance: many
j_gene: TRBJ1-1
d_gene: -
CDR3nt: TGTGCCAGCGGGGGGATGAACACTGAAGCTTTCTTT
CDR3aa: CASGGMNTEAFF

v_gene: TRBV18
abundance: -
j_gene: TRBJ2-5
d_gene: -
CDR3nt: TGTGCCAGCTCGCTGCCGGGGGGCATACAAGAGACCCAGTACTTC
CDR3aa: CASSLPGGIQETQYF

v_gene: TRBV4-1
abundance: -
j_gene: TRBJ2-7
d_gene: TRBD1
CDR3nt: TGCGCCAGCAGCCAAGAGGACAGGGCTCCCTACGAGCAGTACTTC
CDR3aa: CASSQEDRAPYEQYF

v_gene: TRBV5-1
abundance: many
j_gene: TRBJ2-1
d_gene: -
CDR3nt: TGCGCCAGCGCCCCGCGGCGCACGACGGTCAATGAGCAGTTCTTC
CDR3aa: CASAPRRTTVNEQFF

v_gene: TRBV20-1
abundance: -
j_gene: TRBJ2-1
d_gene: TRBD1
CDR3nt: TGCAGTGCCCGAGGGGGACAGGGGCCCAATGAGCAGTTCTTC
CDR3aa: CSARGGQGPNEQFF

v_gene: TRBV6-2/TRBV6-3
abundance: -
j_gene: TRBJ2-7
d_gene: TRBD2
CDR3nt: TGTGCCAGCAGTTCCCACGGTACCTTGGGACTAGGCGAGCAGTACTTC
CDR3aa: CASSSHGTLGLGEQYF

v_gene: TRBV20-1
abundance: many
j_gene: TRBJ2-7
d_gene: TRBD2
CDR3nt: TGCAGTGCTCTAGCGGGAGGCAACTCCTACGAGCAGTACTTC
CDR3aa: CSALAGGNSYEQYF

v_gene: TRBV20-1
abundance: few
j_gene: TRBJ2-7
d_gene: TRBD2
CDR3nt: TGCAGTGCTAGGGGGTATCCTAGCGGGACCTACGAGCAGTACTTC
CDR3aa: CSARGYPSGTYEQYF

v_gene: TRBV11-3
abundance: few
j_gene: TRBJ2-1
d_gene: -
CDR3nt: TGTGCCAGCAGCTTCCGGGACGGGGGTTACAATGAGCAGTTCTTC
CDR3aa: CASSFRDGGYNEQFF

v_gene: TRBV7-2
abundance: many
j_gene: TRBJ2-5
d_gene: TRBD2
CDR3nt: TGTGCCAGCAGTTCGGGGGGAGAGACCCAGTACTTC
CDR3aa: CASSSGGETQYF

v_gene: TRBV29-1
abundance: -
j_gene: TRBJ2-1
d_gene: -
CDR3nt: TGCAGCGTTGACATTTCCTACAATGAGCAGTTCTTC
CDR3aa: CSVDISYNEQFF